The clone carrying this T cell receptor beta chain was detected a few times. Antigen unknown. The data derive from a study of T cells after yellow fever vaccination. General study points: Post-booster repertoires contained most primary-vaccination clones again (around 96% CD4, 88% CD8).

TCRdb reprocessed the 5' RACE reads via MiXCR and lists one record per CDR3 protein. The sample shows hundreds of thousands of distinct CDR3 sequences, 9% to 15% of them seen only once. V was clipped by 0 bases and J by 5 bases, with 13 bases between them. The germline V gene has CDR1 LGHNA and CDR2 YSLEER. The CDR3 is 15 residues long. This rearrangement joins TRBV4-3 to TRBJ1-2; D remains ambiguous. The sequence derives from a man younger than 40 who received the YFV17D yellow fever vaccine. The source was PBMCs, collected on the day of the yellow fever booster vaccination. The DNA for the CDR3 is TGCGCCAGCAGCCAAGAAAGTGGGTTAGGTTATGGCTACACCTTC. Translation: CASSQESGLGYGYTF.